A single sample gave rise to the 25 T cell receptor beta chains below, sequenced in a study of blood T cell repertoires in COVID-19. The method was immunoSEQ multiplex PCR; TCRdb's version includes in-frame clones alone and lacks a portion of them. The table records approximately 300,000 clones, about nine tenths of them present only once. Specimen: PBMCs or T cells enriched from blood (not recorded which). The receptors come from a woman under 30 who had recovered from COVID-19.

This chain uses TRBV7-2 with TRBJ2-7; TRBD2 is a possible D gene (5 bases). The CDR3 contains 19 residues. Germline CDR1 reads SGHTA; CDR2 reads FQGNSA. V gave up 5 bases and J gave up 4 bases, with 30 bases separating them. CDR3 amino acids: CASSRPTDGGLSLEYEQYF. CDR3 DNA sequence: TGTGCCAGCAGCCGCCCAACTGACGGCGGACTCTCCCTAGAGTACGAGCAGTACTTC. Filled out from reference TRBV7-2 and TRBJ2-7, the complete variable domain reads GAGVSQSPSNKVTEKGKDVELRCDPISGHTALYWYRQSLGQGLEFLIYFQGNSAPDKSGLPSDRFSAERTGGSVSTLTIQRTQQEDSAVYLCASSRPTDGGLSLEYEQYFGPGTRLTVT.

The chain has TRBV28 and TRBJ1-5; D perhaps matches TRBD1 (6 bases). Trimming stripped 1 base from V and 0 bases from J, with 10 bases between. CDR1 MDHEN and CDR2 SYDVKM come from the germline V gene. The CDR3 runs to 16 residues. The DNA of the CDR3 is TGTGCCAGCAGTTTATTCCCAGGGGATAGCAATCAGCCCCAGCATTTT. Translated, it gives CASSLFPGDSNQPQHF.

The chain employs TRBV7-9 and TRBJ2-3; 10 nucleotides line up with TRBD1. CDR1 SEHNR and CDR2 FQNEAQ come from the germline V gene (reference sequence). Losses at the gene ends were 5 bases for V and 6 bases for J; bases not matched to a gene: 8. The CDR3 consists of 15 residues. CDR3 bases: TGTGCCAGCAGCCAGACCGGGACAGGGGTCGATACGCAGTATTTT. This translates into CASSQTGTGVDTQYF.

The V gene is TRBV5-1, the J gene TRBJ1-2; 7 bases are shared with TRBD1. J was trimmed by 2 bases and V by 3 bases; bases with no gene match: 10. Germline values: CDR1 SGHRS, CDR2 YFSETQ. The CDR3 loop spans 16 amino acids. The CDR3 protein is CASSWNLQGTNYGYTF. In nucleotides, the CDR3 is TGCGCCAGCAGCTGGAACCTACAGGGGACCAACTATGGCTACACCTTC.

Here the CDR3 DNA reads TGTGCCTGGAGTGTACCCGGGACAAGCTATGGCTACACCTTC. Its protein is CAWSVPGTSYGYTF. This chain links TRBV30 with TRBJ1-2; TRBD1 is a possible D gene (6 bases). V shed 0 bases and J shed 4 bases, with 12 bases lying between them. CDR3 length: 14 residues. Germline values: CDR1 GTSNPN, CDR2 SVGIG (reference sequence). Drawing the rest from reference TRBV30 and TRBJ1-2, the complete variable domain is SQTIHQWPATLVQPVGSPLSLECTVEGTSNPNLYWYRQAAGRGLQLLFYSVGIGQISSEVPQNLSASRPQDRQFILSSKKLLLSDSGFYLCAWSVPGTSYGYTFGSGTRLTVV.

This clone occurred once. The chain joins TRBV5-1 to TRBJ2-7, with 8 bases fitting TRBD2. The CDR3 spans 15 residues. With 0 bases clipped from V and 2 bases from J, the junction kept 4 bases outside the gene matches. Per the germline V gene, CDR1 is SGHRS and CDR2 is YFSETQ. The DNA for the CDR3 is TGCGCCAGCAGCTTGGAGGGACTAGAGCCCTACGAGCAGTACTTC. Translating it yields CASSLEGLEPYEQYF.

The CDR3 DNA reads as TGTGCCAGCAGTTACTCGGGTCGGGGGAAGGATGGCTACACCTTC. Its protein product is CASSYSGRGKDGYTF. The V and J genes are TRBV6-5 and TRBJ1-2, with D possibly matching TRBD1 (5 bases). The germline V gene has CDR1 MNHEY and CDR2 SVGAGI. The CDR3 has 15 amino acids. V was clipped by 0 bases and J by 6 bases, with 14 bases between them.

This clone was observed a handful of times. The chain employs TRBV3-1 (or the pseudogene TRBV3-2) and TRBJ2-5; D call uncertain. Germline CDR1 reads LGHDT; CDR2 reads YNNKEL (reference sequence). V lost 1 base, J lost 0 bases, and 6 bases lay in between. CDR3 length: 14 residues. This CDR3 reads CASSQGTDQETQYF. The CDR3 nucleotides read TGTGCCAGCAGCCAAGGAACGGACCAAGAGACCCAGTACTTC.

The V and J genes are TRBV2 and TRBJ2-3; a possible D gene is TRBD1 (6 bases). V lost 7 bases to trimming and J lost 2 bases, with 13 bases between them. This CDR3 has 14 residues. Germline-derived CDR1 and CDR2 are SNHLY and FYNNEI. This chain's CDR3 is CASTTTGLTDTQYF. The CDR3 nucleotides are TGTGCCAGCACAACGACAGGTCTCACAGATACGCAGTATTTT.

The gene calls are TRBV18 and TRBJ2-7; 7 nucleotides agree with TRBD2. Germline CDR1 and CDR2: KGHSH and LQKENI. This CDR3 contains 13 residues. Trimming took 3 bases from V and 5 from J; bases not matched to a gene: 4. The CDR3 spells CASSPGLADEQYF. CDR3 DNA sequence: TGTGCCAGCTCACCCGGGCTAGCGGACGAGCAGTACTTC.

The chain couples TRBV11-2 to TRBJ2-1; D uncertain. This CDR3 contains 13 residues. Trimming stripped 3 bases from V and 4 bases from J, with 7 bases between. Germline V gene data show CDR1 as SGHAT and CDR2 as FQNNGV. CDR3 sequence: CASSFRQYNEQFF. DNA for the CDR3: TGTGCCAGCAGCTTTCGACAATACAATGAGCAGTTCTTC.

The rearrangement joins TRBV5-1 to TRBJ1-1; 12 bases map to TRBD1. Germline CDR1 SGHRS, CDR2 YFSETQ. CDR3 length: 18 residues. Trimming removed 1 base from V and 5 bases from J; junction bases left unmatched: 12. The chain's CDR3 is CASSLRAPGQGARTEAFF. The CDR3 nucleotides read TGCGCCAGCAGCTTGAGGGCTCCGGGACAGGGGGCGAGGACTGAAGCTTTCTTT.

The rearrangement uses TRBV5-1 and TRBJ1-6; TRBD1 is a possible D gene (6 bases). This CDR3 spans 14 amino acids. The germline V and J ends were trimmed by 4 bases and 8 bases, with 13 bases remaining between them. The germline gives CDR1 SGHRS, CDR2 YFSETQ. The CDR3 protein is CASSDGGGDSPLHF. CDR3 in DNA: TGCGCCAGCAGCGATGGAGGGGGGGATTCACCCCTCCACTTT.

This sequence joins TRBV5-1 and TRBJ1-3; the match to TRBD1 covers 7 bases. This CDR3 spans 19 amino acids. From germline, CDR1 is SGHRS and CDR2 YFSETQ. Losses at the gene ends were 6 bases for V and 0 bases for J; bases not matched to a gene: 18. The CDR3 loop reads CASTVGNVRDSSSGNTIYF. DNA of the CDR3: TGCGCCAGCACCGTCGGAAATGTCCGGGACAGTTCCTCTGGAAACACCATATATTTT.

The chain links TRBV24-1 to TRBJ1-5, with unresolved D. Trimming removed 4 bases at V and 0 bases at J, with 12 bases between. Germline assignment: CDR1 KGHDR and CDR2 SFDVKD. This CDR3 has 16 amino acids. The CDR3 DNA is TGTGCCACCAGTGACCCCGACACCGATAGCAATCAGCCCCAGCATTTT. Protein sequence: CATSDPDTDSNQPQHF.

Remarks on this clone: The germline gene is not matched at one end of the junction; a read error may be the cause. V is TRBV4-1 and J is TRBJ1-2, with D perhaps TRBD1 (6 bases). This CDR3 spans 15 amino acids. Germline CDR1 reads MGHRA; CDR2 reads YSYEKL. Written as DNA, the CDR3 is TGCGCCAGCAGCCAAGATTCTTGGGACAATCAACCTAAACGCTTC. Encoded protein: CASSQDSWDNQPKRF.

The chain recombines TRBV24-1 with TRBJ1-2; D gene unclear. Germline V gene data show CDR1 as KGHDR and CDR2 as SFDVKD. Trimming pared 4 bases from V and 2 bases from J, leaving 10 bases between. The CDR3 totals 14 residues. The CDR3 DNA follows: TGTGCCACCAGTGACCCCGACATAAACTATGGCTACACCTTC. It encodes CATSDPDINYGYTF.

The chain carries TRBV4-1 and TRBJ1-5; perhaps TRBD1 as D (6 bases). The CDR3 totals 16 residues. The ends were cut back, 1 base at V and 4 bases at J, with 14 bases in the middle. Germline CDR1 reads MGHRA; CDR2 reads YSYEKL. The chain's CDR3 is CASSQVVFTGNQPQHF. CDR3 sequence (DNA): TGCGCCAGCAGCCAAGTCGTATTCACAGGGAATCAGCCCCAGCATTTT.

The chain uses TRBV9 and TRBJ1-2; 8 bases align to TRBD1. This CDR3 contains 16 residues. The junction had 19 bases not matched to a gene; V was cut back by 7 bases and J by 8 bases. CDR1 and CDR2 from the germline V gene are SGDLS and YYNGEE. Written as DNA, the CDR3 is TGTGCCAGCGTTCGCGGGCAGGGGGCGTTGGAAGGCGGCTACACCTTC. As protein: CASVRGQGALEGGYTF.

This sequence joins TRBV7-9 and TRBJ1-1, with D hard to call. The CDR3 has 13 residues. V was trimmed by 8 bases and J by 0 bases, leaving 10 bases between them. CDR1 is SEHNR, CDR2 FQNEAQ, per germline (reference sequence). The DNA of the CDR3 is TGTGCCAGCTTCCCGACTCTGAACACTGAAGCTTTCTTT. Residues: CASFPTLNTEAFF.

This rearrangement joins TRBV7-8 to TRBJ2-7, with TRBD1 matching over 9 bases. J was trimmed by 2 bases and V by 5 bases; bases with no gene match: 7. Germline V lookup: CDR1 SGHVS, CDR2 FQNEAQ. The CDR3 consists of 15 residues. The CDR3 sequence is CASSLGQGRTYEQYF. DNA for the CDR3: TGTGCCAGCAGCCTCGGACAGGGGCGCACCTACGAGCAGTACTTC. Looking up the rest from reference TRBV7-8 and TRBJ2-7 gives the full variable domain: GAGVSQSPRYKVAKRGQDVALRCDPISGHVSLFWYQQALGQGPEFLTYFQNEAQLDKSGLPSDRFFAERPEGSVSTLKIQRTQQEDSAVYLCASSLGQGRTYEQYFGPGTRLTVT.

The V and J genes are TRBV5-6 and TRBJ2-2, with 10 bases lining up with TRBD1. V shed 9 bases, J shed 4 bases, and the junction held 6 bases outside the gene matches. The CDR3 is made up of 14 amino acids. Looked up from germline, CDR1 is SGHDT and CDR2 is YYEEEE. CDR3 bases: TGTGCCACCGGGACAGGGGAAGCCACCGGGGAGCTGTTTTTT. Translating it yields CATGTGEATGELFF.

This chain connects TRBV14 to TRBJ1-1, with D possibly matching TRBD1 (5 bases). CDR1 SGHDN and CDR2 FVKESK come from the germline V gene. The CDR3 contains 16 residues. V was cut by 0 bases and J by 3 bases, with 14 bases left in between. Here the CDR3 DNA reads TGTGCCAGCAGCCAAGATCTTGGGCCGGGGGACACTGAAGCTTTCTTT. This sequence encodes CASSQDLGPGDTEAFF.

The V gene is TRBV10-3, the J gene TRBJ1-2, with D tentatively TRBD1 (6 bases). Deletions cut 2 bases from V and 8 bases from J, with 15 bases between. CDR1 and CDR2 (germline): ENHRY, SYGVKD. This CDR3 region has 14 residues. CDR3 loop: CAISEENRVLGYTF. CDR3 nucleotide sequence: TGTGCCATCAGTGAGGAAAACAGGGTATTAGGCTACACCTTC.

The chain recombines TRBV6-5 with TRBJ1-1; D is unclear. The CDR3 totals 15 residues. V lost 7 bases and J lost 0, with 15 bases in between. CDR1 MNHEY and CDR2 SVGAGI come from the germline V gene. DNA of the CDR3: TGTGCCAGCACCACCGACACTCACATGAACACTGAAGCTTTCTTT. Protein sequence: CASTTDTHMNTEAFF.